This TCR beta chain was retrieved from a study of blood T cells in healthy people across ages. Sample-barcoded 5' priming and a J-beta primer mix drove a second PCR of 7 to 11 cycles. TCRdb analysed the 5' RACE reads with MiXCR anew, one entry per CDR3 protein. The data contain around 580,000 distinct CDR3 sequences, roughly 48% of them singletons. V was clipped by 0 bases and J by 0 bases, with 7 bases between them. The CDR3 spans 16 residues. Germline CDR1 SGHRS, CDR2 YFSETQ. The sequencing input was blood. The rearrangement joins TRBV5-1 to TRBJ1-6, with D unclear. This receptor was identified in a man older than 75 in good health. The CDR3 sequence is CASSLDQSSYNSPLHF. In DNA form, the CDR3 reads TGCGCCAGCAGCTTGGATCAGAGCTCCTATAATTCACCCCTCCACTTT.